The 4 T cell receptor beta chains given below trace back to one sample, sequenced in a study of CD8+ T cells in alopecia areata. Treatment noted: oral pan-JAK inhibitor, 5-10 mg twice daily. Extraction and reverse transcription of RNA yielded cDNA as the sequencing template. Sequenced by immunoSEQ multiplex PCR; TCRdb stores in-frame clones only, minus some. The table shows 95,000 to 120,000 clones, with roughly three fifths occurring only once. Sequencing was performed on CD4+ T cells sorted from blood, taken at week 24, from a patient treated with tofacitinib. These receptors all stem from a human donor with alopecia areata.

This chain links TRBV27 with TRBJ1-2; no reliable D call. Germline CDR1 is MNHEY and CDR2 is SMNVEV (reference sequence). With 5 bases removed from V and 5 bases from J, the gap between germline ends came to 24 bases. CDR3 size: 17 residues. CDR3 amino acids: CASSPPSGVGFSYGYTF. CDR3 bases: TGTGCCAGCAGTCCGCCCTCCGGGGTAGGGTTCTCTTATGGCTACACCTTC.

The genes are TRBV30 and TRBJ2-7; 7 bases are a match to TRBD2. With V trimmed by 0 bases and J by 5 bases, 7 bases remained unmatched. The CDR3 extends over 14 amino acids. The V gene's germline CDR1 is GTSNPN and CDR2 SVGIG (reference sequence). In nucleotides, the CDR3 is TGTGCCTGGAGTGTCTACGGAGGGAGGGACGAGCAGTACTTC. It codes for CAWSVYGGRDEQYF. The whole variable domain, filled in from reference TRBV30 and TRBJ2-7, reads SQTIHQWPATLVQPVGSPLSLECTVEGTSNPNLYWYRQAAGRGLQLLFYSVGIGQISSEVPQNLSASRPQDRQFILSSKKLLLSDSGFYLCAWSVYGGRDEQYFGPGTRLTVT.

In this sample, this clone turned up once. The chain carries TRBV20-1 and TRBJ1-1; D unclear. This CDR3 contains 11 residues. CDR1 is DFQATT and CDR2 is SNEGSKA in the germline V gene (reference sequence). Trimming pared 1 base from V and 4 bases from J, leaving 4 bases between. In nucleotides, the CDR3 is TGCAGTGCTAGAGGGCTCACTGAAGCTTTCTTT. Translation: CSARGLTEAFF.

This clone was observed a handful of times. V usage is TRBV19 and J usage is TRBJ2-1; D not resolved. Trimming pared 6 bases from V and 9 bases from J, leaving 21 bases between. Looked up from germline, CDR1 is LNHDA and CDR2 is SQIVND (reference sequence). The length of the CDR3 is 15 residues. Here the CDR3 DNA reads TGTGCCAGTAGCCCTGAGATACACGAATGGGGTGAGCAGTTCTTC. The encoded protein is CASSPEIHEWGEQFF.